Each of the 20 T cell receptor beta chains below was sequenced from the same sample in a study of cytomegalovirus exposure and HLA in healthy donors. The PCR contained 60 Vbeta and 13 Jbeta primers. Some clones are missing from TCRdb's copy, which holds only in-frame ones; the method was immunoSEQ multiplex PCR. The sample has 150,000 to 200,000 clones, 65% to 85% seen once; the top ten hold around 1.3%. Sequenced: PBMCs. Source of these receptors: a man between 45 and 60 years old in good health and CMV-seropositive.

The CDR3 DNA reads as TGTGCCAGCAGTTATTCTCAGGGGGTTGGAAACACCATATATTTT. Protein: CASSYSQGVGNTIYF. The chain couples TRBV6-5 to TRBJ1-3; 7 bases are a match to TRBD1. The CDR3 consists of 15 residues. The germline CDR1 and CDR2 sequences are MNHEY and SVGAGI. The J segment lost 3 bases and the V segment lost 3 bases, leaving 5 bases of the junction unmatched.

The gene calls are TRBV28 and TRBJ1-2; TRBD1 matches 7 bases. Germline CDR1 is MDHEN and CDR2 is SYDVKM. The CDR3 runs to 14 residues. CDR3 in amino acids: CVSLKTGSIYGYTF. In DNA, the CDR3 is TGTGTATCCCTTAAGACAGGGTCGATCTATGGCTACACCTTC.

The rearrangement uses TRBV7-9 and TRBJ1-6; 7 positions agree with TRBD1. The CDR3 totals 16 residues. Trimming cost V 3 bases and J 12 bases; bases outside gene matches: 14. Germline V gives CDR1 SEHNR, CDR2 FQNEAQ (reference sequence). CDR3: CASSLDNGDSGLPLHF. Written as DNA, the CDR3 is TGTGCCAGCAGCTTGGATAACGGGGACAGCGGGTTACCCCTCCACTTT.

This chain links TRBV29-1 with TRBJ2-5, with 7 nucleotides matching TRBD1. The CDR3 consists of 15 residues. CDR1 and CDR2 (germline): SQVTM, ANQGSEA. Trimming at V came to 0 bases and at J to 3 bases, leaving 7 bases not matched to a gene. CDR3 sequence (DNA): TGCAGCGTTGAAGATGTGGGGACAGTAAAAGAGACCCAGTACTTC. Its protein is CSVEDVGTVKETQYF.

The V and J genes are TRBV6-6 and TRBJ2-5; TRBD2 is a possible D gene (5 bases). The ends were cut back, 5 bases at V and 5 bases at J, with 18 bases in the middle. CDR1 MNHNY and CDR2 SVGAGI come from the germline V gene (reference sequence). The CDR3 has 15 amino acids. The CDR3 region has the DNA TGTGCCAGCAGTAGCGGAAAACTAGTTGTTGAGACCCAGTACTTC. Translated: CASSSGKLVVETQYF.

The chain links TRBV19 to TRBJ2-2; the D is unclear. Germline CDR1 reads LNHDA; CDR2 reads SQIVND (reference sequence). The CDR3 runs 12 residues. Trimming removed 8 bases from V and 3 bases from J, with 7 bases in between. The CDR3 loop is CASSGHTGELFF. CDR3 nucleotides: TGTGCCAGTTCAGGCCACACCGGGGAGCTGTTTTTT.

The chain has TRBV19 and TRBJ2-1; D not resolved. Trimming stripped 0 bases from V and 8 bases from J, with 8 bases between. There are 13 residues in the CDR3. Germline CDR1 is LNHDA and CDR2 is SQIVND (reference sequence). CDR3 residues: CASSIDPRYEQFF. The CDR3 coding sequence is TGTGCCAGTAGTATAGATCCTAGGTATGAGCAGTTCTTC.

This sequence joins TRBV19 and TRBJ2-5; 14 positions agree with TRBD2. From germline, CDR1 is LNHDA and CDR2 SQIVND (reference sequence). V gave up 3 bases and J gave up 1 base; unmatched junction bases: 1. CDR3 length equals 16 residues. The DNA of the CDR3 is TGTGCCAGTAGTATCGGACTAGCGGGGGGCCAAGAGACCCAGTACTTC. This encodes CASSIGLAGGQETQYF.

With regard to this clone: At one boundary the junction diverges from the germline segment, which might be a read error. The rearrangement links TRBV7-7 to TRBJ2-5; 9 nucleotides line up with TRBD1. This CDR3 has 16 amino acids. CDR1 SSHAT and CDR2 FNYEAQ come from the germline V gene (reference sequence). The CDR3 here is CASSLRTGAGQETQYF. The CDR3 DNA sequence: TGTGCTAGCAGCCTTCGGACAGGGGCTGGGCAAGAGACCCAGTACTTC.

This chain joins TRBV6-5 and TRBJ1-6; 7 positions agree with TRBD1. Germline trimming cut 0 bases from V and 7 bases from J; bases unmatched to any gene: 6. The CDR3 covers 16 residues. Per germline, CDR1 MNHEY and CDR2 SVGAGI. DNA for the CDR3: TGTGCCAGCAGTTACTCCCAGGGGGATGTGAATTCACCCCTCCACTTT. Protein product: CASSYSQGDVNSPLHF.

The chain's CDR3 is CASSWGRAGTEAFF. The CDR3 DNA sequence: TGTGCCAGCAGCTGGGGCAGGGCTGGGACTGAAGCTTTCTTT. The rearrangement links TRBV7-3 to TRBJ1-1, with TRBD1 as a possible D gene (5 bases). V lost 4 bases and J lost 5, with 14 bases in between. The length of the CDR3 is 14 residues. The germline V gene has CDR1 SGHTA and CDR2 FQGTGA. Variable domain in full (rest from reference TRBV7-3 and TRBJ1-1): GAGVSQTPSNKVTEKGKYVELRCDPISGHTALYWYRQSLGQGPEFLIYFQGTGAADDSGLPNDRFFAVRPEGSVSTLKIQRTERGDSAVYLCASSWGRAGTEAFFGQGTRLTVV.

This clone occurred a few times. This sequence joins TRBV18 and TRBJ1-1, with a weak D call TRBD1 (6 bases). V was clipped by 4 bases and J by 1 base, with 16 bases between them. The CDR3 runs to 16 residues. The germline CDR1 and CDR2 sequences are KGHSH and LQKENI. CDR3 nucleotides: TGTGCCAGCTCACTACAGGGTTCTACAGCGAACACTGAAGCTTTCTTT. Its translation: CASSLQGSTANTEAFF.

This clone occurred a few times. This chain connects TRBV29-1 to TRBJ1-1; possibly TRBD1 for D (6 bases). The germline V and J ends were trimmed by 6 bases and 7 bases, with 18 bases remaining between them. Germline CDR1 SQVTM, CDR2 ANQGSEA. There are 13 residues in the CDR3. The DNA for the CDR3 is TGCAGCGTCGACATAACAGGGTCGAGTGAAGCTTTCTTT. Translation gives CSVDITGSSEAFF.

V and J are TRBV6-5 and TRBJ1-2; TRBD1 is a possible D gene (5 bases). The germline CDR1 and CDR2 sequences are MNHEY and SVGAGI. V lost 2 bases, J lost 5 bases, and 15 bases lay in between. This CDR3 has 15 amino acids. The CDR3 DNA reads TGTGCCAGCAGTTACGGCCAGGGTGCACCTTATGGCTACACCTTC. Its protein is CASSYGQGAPYGYTF.

This chain joins TRBV27 and TRBJ1-1, with 8 bases matching TRBD1. V lost 6 bases, J lost 5 bases, and 11 bases stayed unmatched. Germline assignment: CDR1 MNHEY and CDR2 SMNVEV (reference sequence). This CDR3 comprises 15 residues. CDR3 sequence: CASSTPDRGRTEAFF. The DNA for the CDR3 is TGTGCCAGCAGCACCCCCGACAGGGGTCGGACTGAAGCTTTCTTT.

The V gene is TRBV29-1, the J gene TRBJ2-3, with TRBD2 identical over 12 bases. CDR3 length equals 14 residues. Germline loops: CDR1 SQVTM, CDR2 ANQGSEA. The V gene end was trimmed by 4 bases and the J gene end by 8 bases; junction bases not matched to a gene: 7. The chain's CDR3 is CSVALAGGLSTQYF. The CDR3 DNA follows: TGCAGCGTTGCCCTAGCGGGGGGGCTCTCTACGCAGTATTTT.

The chain recombines TRBV30 with TRBJ1-3; D might be TRBD1 (5 bases). Germline CDR1 reads GTSNPN; CDR2 reads SVGIG (reference sequence). The CDR3 has 14 amino acids. V was trimmed by 2 bases and J by 0 bases, leaving 8 bases between them. For the CDR3, the DNA is TGTGCCTGGAGTAAAACAGGCTCTGGAAACACCATATATTTT. It specifies CAWSKTGSGNTIYF.

This chain joins TRBV7-6 and TRBJ1-5, with D perhaps TRBD1 (5 bases). The length of the CDR3 is 15 residues. V lost 5 bases, J lost 6 bases, and 17 bases lay in between. Germline assignment: CDR1 SGHVS and CDR2 FNYEAQ. CDR3 region: CASSKSPGRGQPQHF. The CDR3 bases are TGTGCCAGCAGCAAGTCTCCAGGGCGAGGTCAGCCCCAGCATTTT.

This clone appeared a few times. This chain joins TRBV9 and TRBJ2-7; 8 bases line up with TRBD2. Looked up from germline, CDR1 is SGDLS and CDR2 is YYNGEE. The CDR3 has 15 residues. V gave up 3 bases and J gave up 2 bases; unmatched junction bases: 7. CDR3 coding DNA: TGTGCCAGCAGCGCACTAGCGGACTATACCTACGAGCAGTACTTC. Protein product: CASSALADYTYEQYF.

V is TRBV6-5 and J is TRBJ1-3; D gene ambiguous. V dropped 6 bases and J dropped 0 bases, with 12 bases sitting between them. Per the germline V gene, CDR1 is MNHEY and CDR2 is SVGAGI. This CDR3 is built from 15 residues. CDR3 in DNA: TGTGCCAGCAGGCGCTTATACCCCTCTGGAAACACCATATATTTT. Protein product: CASRRLYPSGNTIYF.